A single sample gave rise to the 13 T cell receptor beta chains below, sequenced in a study of cytomegalovirus exposure and HLA in healthy donors. Primers included in the PCR were 60 Vbeta and 13 Jbeta primers. Measured with immunoSEQ multiplex PCR; TCRdb has only the in-frame clones, and not every one. Found here are 120,000 to 150,000 clones, 76% of them singletons; the top ten hold 3.5% to 5%. The sequencing input was PBMCs. The receptor set was obtained from a man between 18 and 29 years old in good health and CMV-seronegative.

There are a few counts of this clone. The CDR3 DNA reads TGCGCCAGCAGCTTGGGGGGCGGGAATCATCAGCCCCAGCATTTT. Translating gives CASSLGGGNHQPQHF. The genes are TRBV5-1 and TRBJ1-5, with a possible D match to TRBD1 (5 bases). V was pared by 0 bases and J by 5 bases, with 12 bases between. The CDR3 sequence is 15 residues long. Germline V gene lookup returns CDR1 SGHRS and CDR2 YFSETQ.

The chain employs TRBV28 and TRBJ2-5; D is perhaps TRBD1 (7 bases). TRBJ2-7 matches the DNA end more closely, so the J call is doubtful. The CDR3 totals 14 residues. Looked up from germline, CDR1 is MDHEN and CDR2 is SYDVKM. CDR3 coding DNA: TGTGCCAGCAGTCAGGGGGGAGACGCCTACGAGCAGTACTTC. Amino acids: CASSQGGDAYEQYF.

The chain recombines TRBV11-2 with TRBJ2-1; 9 bases align to TRBD1. The germline V gene encodes CDR1 SGHAT and CDR2 FQNNGV. This CDR3 contains 17 residues. With V trimmed by 1 base and J by 7 bases, 11 bases remained unmatched. As DNA, the CDR3 is TGTGCCAGCAGCTTAGCCTCCCGCGGGACAGGGATGAATGAGCAGTTCTTC. Translated: CASSLASRGTGMNEQFF.

The genes are TRBV5-4 and TRBJ1-2, with D possibly being TRBD1 (5 bases). Trimming removed 2 bases at V and 0 bases at J, with 8 bases between. Germline V gene data show CDR1 as SGHNT and CDR2 as YYREEE (reference sequence). This CDR3 region has 14 residues. The DNA of the CDR3 is TGTGCCAGCAGCTTCTCGGGGGCTAACTATGGCTACACCTTC. It specifies CASSFSGANYGYTF.

V gene TRBV5-1 combines with J gene TRBJ2-7, with D tentatively TRBD1 (8 bases). Germline-derived CDR1 and CDR2 are SGHRS and YFSETQ. V was pared by 3 bases and J by 2 bases, with 15 bases between. CDR3 size: 15 residues. This CDR3 reads CASSWNRGGTYEQYF. The CDR3 DNA follows: TGCGCCAGCAGCTGGAACAGGGGGGGTACCTACGAGCAGTACTTC. Based on the CDR3 plus reference TRBV5-1 and TRBJ2-7, the full variable domain is KAGVTQTPRYLIKTRGQQVTLSCSPISGHRSVSWYQQTPGQGLQFLFEYFSETQRNKGNFPGRFSGRQFSNSRSEMNVSTLELGDSALYLCASSWNRGGTYEQYFGPGTRLTVT.

The chain has TRBV11-2 and TRBJ1-4; D perhaps matches TRBD1 (5 bases). Germline-derived CDR1 and CDR2 are SGHAT and FQNNGV. The length of the CDR3 is 13 residues. Trimming took off 3 bases at V and 8 bases at J, with 10 bases between the two ends. The CDR3 here is CASSLGQPEKLFF. CDR3 in DNA: TGTGCCAGCAGCTTGGGGCAGCCCGAAAAACTGTTTTTT.

The V call is TRBV6-6, the J call TRBJ1-5, with 7 bases lining up with TRBD1. J was trimmed by 4 bases and V by 0 bases; bases with no gene match: 3. The V gene's germline CDR1 is MNHNY and CDR2 SVGAGI (reference sequence). The CDR3 length is 15 residues. The CDR3 DNA sequence: TGTGCCAGCAGTTACTCAGGGGGCGGAAATCAGCCCCAGCATTTT. Its translation is CASSYSGGGNQPQHF.

The sample holds a few counts of this clone. The CDR3 nucleotides are TGTGCCAGCAGTCCCTCCACAGGGGCAGGTCAGCCCCAGCATTTT. This sequence encodes CASSPSTGAGQPQHF. This chain links TRBV27 with TRBJ1-5, with 7 bases identical to TRBD1. Germline values: CDR1 MNHEY, CDR2 SMNVEV (reference sequence). V shed 5 bases and J 6 bases; nucleotides not matched to a gene: 10. There are 15 residues in the CDR3.

The V call is TRBV4-1, the J call TRBJ2-5, with D possibly matching TRBD1 (5 bases). Germline CDR1 reads MGHRA; CDR2 reads YSYEKL. CDR3 length equals 19 residues. Trimming took off 4 bases at V and 1 base at J, with 25 bases between the two ends. CDR3 residues: CASSPTRAGIRVSQETQYF. DNA of the CDR3: TGCGCCAGCAGCCCGACCCGGGCAGGGATTAGGGTGTCCCAAGAGACCCAGTACTTC.

The chain combines TRBV19 with TRBJ2-5; D may be TRBD1 (5 bases). The length of the CDR3 is 15 residues. V was clipped by 4 bases and J by 4 bases, with 16 bases between them. Germline V gives CDR1 LNHDA, CDR2 SQIVND (reference sequence). Here the CDR3 DNA reads TGTGCCAGTAGTACCTGGACACCCCTGGGAGAGACCCAGTACTTC. Its translation is CASSTWTPLGETQYF.

As regards this clone: The sample carries other DNA sequences with the same CDR3. The chain is built from TRBV18 and TRBJ2-7, with D unclear. Trimming shortened V by 0 bases and J by 2 bases, and 8 bases separated the two germline ends. This CDR3 region has 14 residues. CDR1 is KGHSH, CDR2 LQKENI, per germline. CDR3 protein: CASSPPQVPYEQYF. In DNA, the CDR3 is TGTGCCAGCTCACCACCGCAGGTACCCTACGAGCAGTACTTC.

Details on this clone: This CDR3 is also generated by other DNA sequences in the sample. The V gene is TRBV5-1, the J gene TRBJ1-1; D possibly corresponds to TRBD1 (6 bases). V was shortened by 2 bases and J by 4 bases, with 9 bases between the two germline ends. This CDR3 contains 13 residues. The germline gives CDR1 SGHRS, CDR2 YFSETQ. Here the CDR3 reads CASSFDRSTEAFF. The DNA of the CDR3 is TGCGCCAGCAGCTTTGACAGGAGCACTGAAGCTTTCTTT.

The V and J genes are TRBV5-1 and TRBJ2-7; D may be TRBD2 (5 bases). V was shortened by 4 bases and J by 6 bases, with 14 bases between the two germline ends. The V gene's germline CDR1 is SGHRS and CDR2 YFSETQ. The CDR3 has 13 amino acids. Here the CDR3 DNA reads TGCGCCAGCAGCCCGGACTTCGAGGGCGAGCAGTACTTC. Encoded protein: CASSPDFEGEQYF.